The 3 T cell receptor beta chains reported below all come from one sample, sequenced in a study of beta chain features in type 1 diabetes. Notes on the study in general: People with Type 1 diabetes carried modestly yet significantly shorter TCRB CDR3s in all four CD4+ subsets.

These receptors have no identified antigens. Expressed TCRB transcripts were sequenced because the entire RNA isolate underwent reverse transcription. Produced via immunoSEQ multiplex PCR; TCRdb's table is partial and in-frame only. The sample records about 340,000 clones, around an eighth being singletons. The sequencing sample was made of naive CD4+ T cells from blood. The receptors derive from a woman between 18 and 29 years old with type 1 diabetes.

This clone was found a few times. Here the CDR3 DNA reads TGCGCCAGCAGCCATGACGGACAGGGGCCTTACAATGAGCAGTTCTTC. Its translation is CASSHDGQGPYNEQFF. This rearrangement joins TRBV5-1 to TRBJ2-1; 9 nucleotides match TRBD1. V was pared by 4 bases and J by 4 bases, with 9 bases of the junction left unmatched. There are 16 residues in the CDR3. Germline V gene sequence: CDR1 SGHRS, CDR2 YFSETQ.

This clone was found a few times. The J gene is TRBJ2-1, the V gene TRBV5-4; 8 nucleotides line up with TRBD2. Per the germline V gene, CDR1 is SGHNT and CDR2 is YYREEE (reference sequence). This CDR3 region has 15 residues. With V trimmed by 4 bases and J by 0 bases, 3 bases remained unmatched. CDR3 coding DNA: TGTGCCAGCAGCCAAAGCGGGAGCTCCTACAATGAGCAGTTCTTC. Encoded protein: CASSQSGSSYNEQFF. Complete variable domain (other parts from reference TRBV5-4 and TRBJ2-1): ETGVTQSPTHLIKTRGQQVTLRCSSQSGHNTVSWYQQALGQGPQFIFQYYREEENGRGNFPPRFSGLQFPNYSSELNVNALELDDSALYLCASSQSGSSYNEQFFGPGTRLTVL.

There are a few counts of this clone. This sequence joins TRBV4-1 and TRBJ2-1; D might be TRBD2 (6 bases). Per germline, CDR1 MGHRA and CDR2 YSYEKL. V gave up 4 bases and J gave up 6 bases, with 22 bases separating them. This CDR3 has 17 amino acids. CDR3 region: CASSRHLGVRDGNEQFF. In DNA, the CDR3 is TGCGCCAGCAGCCGCCATTTGGGAGTGCGGGACGGCAATGAGCAGTTCTTC.